The present entry profiles one T cell receptor (beta chain) with its context. Its antigen is unidentified. Clones were read by immunoSEQ multiplex PCR, and TCRdb kept only the in-frame ones, dropping some. Here the sample spans some 1,000 clones, 20% to 30% being singletons. These data come from a study of T cells in localized non-small cell lung cancer. Study outcomes and limitations: Paired adjacent lung recovered a median roughly 56 of the top 100 tumor clones.

The sequence derives from a man aged 40 to 70 with stage III lung adenocarcinoma. The sequenced sample was normal lung tissue next to the tumor, obtained before any cancer treatment.

The CDR3 DNA is TGTGCCAGTAGTCCGTCGACAGGGAGACCTGAAAAACTGTTTTTT. Amino acid sequence: CASSPSTGRPEKLFF. The gene calls are TRBV19 and TRBJ1-4, with 7 bases aligning to TRBD1. The length of the CDR3 is 15 residues. The germline V gene has CDR1 LNHDA and CDR2 SQIVND (reference sequence). V lost 5 bases to trimming and J lost 7 bases; unmatched junction nucleotides: 10.